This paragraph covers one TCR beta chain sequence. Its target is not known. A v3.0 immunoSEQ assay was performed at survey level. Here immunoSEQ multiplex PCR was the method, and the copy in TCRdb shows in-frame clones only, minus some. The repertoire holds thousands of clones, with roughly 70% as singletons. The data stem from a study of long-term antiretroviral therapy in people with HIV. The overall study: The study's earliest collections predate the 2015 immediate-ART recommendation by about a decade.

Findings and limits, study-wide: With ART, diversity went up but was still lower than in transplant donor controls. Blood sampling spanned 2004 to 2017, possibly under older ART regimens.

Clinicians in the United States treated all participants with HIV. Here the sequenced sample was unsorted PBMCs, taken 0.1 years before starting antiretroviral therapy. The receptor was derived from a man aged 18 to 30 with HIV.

CDR3 region: CASRRRRHSNQPQHF. The CDR3 DNA follows: TGTGCCAGCAGGAGAAGACGGCATAGCAATCAGCCCCAGCATTTT. The V call is TRBV6-4, the J call TRBJ1-5; no definite D call. This CDR3 has 15 amino acids. In germline, CDR1 is MRHNA, CDR2 SNTAGT. Trimming stripped 6 bases from V and 0 bases from J, with 12 bases between.